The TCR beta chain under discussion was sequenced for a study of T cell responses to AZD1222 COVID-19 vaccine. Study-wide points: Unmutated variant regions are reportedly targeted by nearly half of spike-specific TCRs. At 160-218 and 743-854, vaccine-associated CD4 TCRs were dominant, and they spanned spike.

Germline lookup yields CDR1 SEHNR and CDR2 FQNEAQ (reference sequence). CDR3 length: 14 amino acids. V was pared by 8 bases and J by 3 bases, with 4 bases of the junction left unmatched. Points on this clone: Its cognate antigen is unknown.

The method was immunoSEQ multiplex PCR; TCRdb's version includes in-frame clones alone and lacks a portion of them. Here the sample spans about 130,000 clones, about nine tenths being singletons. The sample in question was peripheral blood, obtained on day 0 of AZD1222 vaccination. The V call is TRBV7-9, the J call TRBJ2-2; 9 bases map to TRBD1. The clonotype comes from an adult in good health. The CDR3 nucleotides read TGTGCCAGCGGCGGACAGGGGCACACCGGGGAGCTGTTTTTT. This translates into CASGGQGHTGELFF.